This TCR beta chain was sequenced for a study of human T cells and chemical hapten exposure. CDR3 length: 14 residues. The V end lost 5 bases, the J end lost 4 bases, and 9 bases lay between the germline ends. TCRdb re-called the RACE reads with MiXCR, one entry per CDR3 protein. The sample shows more than 65,000 distinct CDR3 sequences, roughly 7.1% of them seen only once. This sample's time point: patch test 1, 2 weeks after DPC sensitization. Regarding treatment: therapeutic diphenylcyclopropenone sensitization with weekly scalp DPC. This clonotype was sampled from a woman aged 30 to 39 with alopecia areata. Some clones in this sample may be carry-over from other donors' samples. Sequenced here: whole blood, sampled in connection with sensitization to the hapten diphenylcyclopropenone (DPC). J is TRBJ1-6 and V is TRBV12-3 or TRBV12-4; D remains ambiguous. The CDR3 nucleotides read TGTGCCAGCAGTCCGGGCTTATATAATTCACCCCTCCACTTT. Residues: CASSPGLYNSPLHF.